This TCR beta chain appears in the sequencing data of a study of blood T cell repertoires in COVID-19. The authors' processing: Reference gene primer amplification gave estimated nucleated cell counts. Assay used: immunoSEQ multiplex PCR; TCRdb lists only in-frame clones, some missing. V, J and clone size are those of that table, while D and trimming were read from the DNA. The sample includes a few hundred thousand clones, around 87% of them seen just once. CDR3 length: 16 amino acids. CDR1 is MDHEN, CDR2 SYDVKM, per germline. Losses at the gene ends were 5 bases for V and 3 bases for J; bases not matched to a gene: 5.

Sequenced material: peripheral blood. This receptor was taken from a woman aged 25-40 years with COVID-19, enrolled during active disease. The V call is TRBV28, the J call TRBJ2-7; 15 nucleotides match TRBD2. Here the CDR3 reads CASSLRTSGRVYEQYF. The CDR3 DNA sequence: TGTGCCAGCAGTCTCCGGACTAGCGGGAGGGTCTACGAGCAGTACTTC.